This T cell receptor beta chain is drawn from a study of blood T cells in healthy people across ages. Germline V gene lookup returns CDR1 MNHNS and CDR2 SASEGT. The CDR3 has 15 residues. The V segment lost 4 bases and the J segment 1 base; nucleotides outside the gene matches: 5. Total RNA extraction produced at least 5.5 micrograms (per sample) for the study. A second PCR of about 7 to 12 cycles used a sample-barcoded 5' primer and a J-beta primer mix. A template-switch adaptor containing 12 random nucleotides labeled each cDNA molecule. There were at least 2.5 million CDR3-containing paired-end reads obtained from each sample. TCRdb redid the calling of the 5' RACE reads with MiXCR, one entry per CDR3 protein. The profile shows 1.5 million or so distinct CDR3 sequences, 35% to 45% of them singletons.

The TCR originated in a woman aged 18-35 years in good health. Material: blood. J is TRBJ2-3 and V is TRBV6-1, with 7 bases that match TRBD2. The CDR3 bases are TGTGCCAGCAGTGGGGGCGGGAGCGGCACAGATACGCAGTATTTT. This gives the protein CASSGGGSGTDTQYF.